This T cell receptor beta chain was recorded in a study of blood T cell repertoires in COVID-19. Study-wide background: Sample material is recorded as cDNA or gDNA derived from T cells, B-cell-depleted T cells, or PBMCs.

As processed by the authors: From reference gene primer amplification, estimates of nucleated cell counts were derived. TCRdb's copy holds only in-frame clones and misses some; the assay was immunoSEQ multiplex PCR. From that table come the V and J calls and clone size; the DNA was used to work out D and trimming. The table lists 110,000 or so clones, around four fifths of them singletons. The CDR3 sequence is 18 residues long. The germline gives CDR1 LGHDT, CDR2 YNNKEL (reference sequence). V lost 4 bases, J lost 6 bases, and 15 bases stayed unmatched. V usage is TRBV3-1 (or the pseudogene TRBV3-2) and J usage is TRBJ1-2; 12 bases align to TRBD1. This clonotype was sampled from a human donor in a cohort sampled during active COVID-19. Sequencing input: peripheral blood. CDR3 nucleotides: TGTGCCAGCAGCCTAATCGCACCCGGGACAGGGGGCGAAAATGGCTACACCTTC. Translating gives CASSLIAPGTGGENGYTF.